This TCR beta chain derives from a study of blood T cell repertoires in COVID-19. Study context: Sources were T cells, B-cell-depleted T cells, or PBMCs; the material itself was cDNA or gDNA.

In the source study's methods: From reference gene primer amplification, estimates of nucleated cell counts were derived. Here immunoSEQ multiplex PCR was the method, and the copy in TCRdb shows in-frame clones only, minus some. Clonal size and the V and J genes are those of that table, whereas D and trimming came from the DNA. Among 90,000 to 140,000 clones listed, 81% were seen once. Losses at the gene ends were 5 bases for V and 5 bases for J; bases not matched to a gene: 9. CDR1 and CDR2 (germline): SGHRS, YFSETQ. The CDR3 runs to 14 residues. Specimen: peripheral blood. This sequence was found in a woman aged 70-85 years with acute or convalescent COVID-19. The genes are TRBV5-1 and TRBJ2-5; 7 bases match TRBD1. The CDR3 DNA reads TGCGCCAGCAGTTCCGGGACAGTATCCGAGACCCAGTACTTC. This sequence encodes CASSSGTVSETQYF.